This T cell receptor (beta chain) was documented in a study of response to subunit inactivated influenza vaccine. Points from the study as a whole: It was the authors' suggestion that each seasonal influenza vaccination recruits few new T cells.

TCRdb fed the RT-PCR reads into MiXCR, producing one record per CDR3 protein. The table records over 650,000 distinct CDR3 sequences, approximately 18% of them present only once. The CDR3 is 14 residues long. Germline-derived CDR1 and CDR2 are KGHDR and SFDVKD. Between the trimmed V and J ends, which lost 3 bases and 2 bases, there was a span of 9 bases. As to this clonotype: Its antigen is undetermined.

The sequence was collected from a man aged 50 to 60 who received an inactivated influenza vaccine. The input for sequencing was PBMCs from blood, taken roughly 5 days after vaccination. The chain employs TRBV24-1 and TRBJ2-5; no firm D call. The DNA for the CDR3 is TGTGCCACCAGTGATCCCGTAGATCAAGAGACCCAGTACTTC. Translation: CATSDPVDQETQYF.